This TCR beta chain was profiled in a study of blood T cells in healthy people across ages. It was with a sample-barcoded 5' primer and a J-beta primer mix that a second PCR of roughly 6 to 12 cycles was run. TCRdb re-called the 5' RACE reads with MiXCR, one entry per CDR3 protein. Of about 800,000 distinct CDR3 sequences listed, 25% are singletons. Germline V gene sequence: CDR1 ENHRY, CDR2 SYGVKD. CDR3 length: 16 amino acids. This sample was also put to use in a study of T cells of mothers and their children.

Sample: blood. This sequence originates from a boy younger than 18 in good health. The gene calls are TRBV10-3 and TRBJ2-1; 10 bases line up with TRBD1. The end of the DNA fits TRBJ2-7 better, so the J call may be wrong. This chain's CDR3 is CAISEPGQGITGEQYF. CDR3 nucleotide sequence: TGTGCCATCAGTGAGCCGGGACAGGGGATTACCGGCGAGCAGTACTTC.